Listed here is a single TCR beta chain. CDR1 is SGHAT, CDR2 FQNNGV, per germline. The CDR3 sequence is 15 residues long. The V gene lost 3 bases and the J gene lost 8 bases, with 16 bases spanning the gap. The protocol was immunoSEQ multiplex PCR, while the TCRdb copy is restricted to in-frame clones and leaves out a portion. Of roughly 68,000 clones in the sample, 92% were seen once. This sample was taken from a study of technical replicates of blood from several donors. The V gene is TRBV11-2, the J gene TRBJ1-4, with a possible D match to TRBD1 (6 bases). What was sequenced was T cells isolated from PBMCs. The TCR sequence derives from a human donor in good health. Written as DNA, the CDR3 is TGTGCCAGCAGCTTGGAACAGGGTAAAGAGGAAAAACTGTTTTTT. The encoded protein is CASSLEQGKEEKLFF.